This T cell receptor (beta chain) was identified in a study of T cell repertoires in cytomegalovirus infection. TCRdb analysed the reads with MiXCR anew, one entry per CDR3 protein. This table holds a few hundred thousand distinct CDR3 sequences, 40% found once. Points on this clonotype: What it recognizes is unknown.

This CDR3 is built from 14 residues. Trimming removed 6 bases from V and 3 bases from J; junction bases left unmatched: 5. This chain links TRBV12-3 or TRBV12-4 with TRBJ2-7; 10 bases match TRBD2. The receptor's source is a human donor in good health (CMV status not recorded). Some clones in this sample may be carry-over from other donors' samples. The specimen was cultured PBMCs, collected from culture after CMV antigen stimulation. The CDR3 coding sequence is TGTGCCAGCAGGGAGAGCGGGAGGGACTACGAGCAGTACTTC. Translation: CASRESGRDYEQYF.